A single sample gave rise to the 15 T cell receptor beta chains below, sequenced in a study of CD8+ T cells in alopecia areata. Documented treatment: oral pan-JAK inhibitor, 5-10 mg twice daily. RNA, once extracted, was reverse transcribed into cDNA for use as the sequencing template. Sequencing was performed with immunoSEQ multiplex PCR; in TCRdb, only in-frame clones are kept and a portion is missing. Among approximately 200,000 clones listed, more than 55% were seen once. The sample consisted of CD4+ T cells sorted from blood, taken at week 4, from a patient treated with tofacitinib. The origin of the receptors is a human donor with alopecia areata.

This clone has more than one count but fewer than ten. The J gene is TRBJ2-7, the V gene TRBV2; D perhaps matches TRBD1 (5 bases). The CDR3 length is 14 residues. The germline CDR1 and CDR2 sequences are SNHLY and FYNNEI. V was pared by 3 bases and J by 1 base, with 10 bases between. The CDR3 region is CASSDPGYSYEQYF. CDR3 in DNA: TGTGCCAGCAGTGATCCAGGGTATTCCTACGAGCAGTACTTC.

This clone came up once. Within the sample, other DNA sequences also encode this same CDR3. The V and J genes are TRBV9 and TRBJ2-3; D not certain. The length of the CDR3 is 14 residues. V was pared by 1 base and J by 0 bases, with 6 bases between. CDR1 is SGDLS, CDR2 YYNGEE, per germline. This chain's CDR3 is CASSVRTSTDTQYF. CDR3 DNA: TGTGCCAGCAGCGTACGAACTAGCACAGATACGCAGTATTTT.

The chain has TRBV25-1 and TRBJ2-3; a weak D match, TRBD1 (6 bases). Germline V gene lookup returns CDR1 MGHDK and CDR2 SYGVNS. Trimming took off 4 bases at V and 2 bases at J, with 7 bases between the two ends. This CDR3 has 13 residues. CDR3: CASSGQATDTQYF. The CDR3 DNA reads as TGTGCCAGCAGTGGACAGGCCACAGATACGCAGTATTTT.

The J gene is TRBJ2-1, the V gene TRBV9; 8 bases line up with TRBD2. The length of the CDR3 is 18 residues. CDR1 is SGDLS, CDR2 YYNGEE, per germline. Trimming cost V 0 bases and J 8 bases; bases outside gene matches: 16. Here the CDR3 reads CASSVDPPKVSGAHEQFF. In DNA form, the CDR3 reads TGTGCCAGCAGCGTAGACCCTCCGAAGGTTAGCGGGGCCCATGAGCAGTTCTTC.

The chain employs TRBV30 and TRBJ2-1; 9 bases match TRBD2. Trimming at V came to 6 bases and at J to 6 bases, leaving 6 bases not matched to a gene. The CDR3 sequence is 13 residues long. The germline CDR1 and CDR2 sequences are GTSNPN and SVGIG (reference sequence). DNA of the CDR3: TGTGCCTGTCAGCGGGGGGCGGTCAATGAGCAGTTCTTC. It specifies CACQRGAVNEQFF.

The chain carries TRBV19 and TRBJ2-2, with D possibly being TRBD1 (6 bases). Trimming removed 5 bases at V and 7 bases at J, with 17 bases between. Germline CDR1 reads LNHDA; CDR2 reads SQIVND (reference sequence). CDR3 length equals 15 residues. This CDR3 reads CASSASAGVVGELFF. The DNA of the CDR3 is TGTGCCAGTAGTGCTTCTGCAGGGGTGGTCGGGGAGCTGTTTTTT.

The rearrangement uses TRBV18 and TRBJ2-1, with D perhaps matching TRBD1 or TRBD2 (5 bases each). This CDR3 is built from 13 residues. Deletions cut 2 bases from V and 5 bases from J, with 7 bases between. CDR1 and CDR2 from the germline V gene are KGHSH and LQKENI. This CDR3 is CASSPGTDNEQFF. DNA for the CDR3: TGTGCCAGCTCACCAGGGACGGACAATGAGCAGTTCTTC.

This chain's CDR3 is CAWSRLGAANTGELFF. CDR3 bases: TGTGCCTGGAGCAGGCTTGGGGCAGCGAACACCGGGGAGCTGTTTTTT. This sequence joins TRBV30 and TRBJ2-2; tentative D call: TRBD1 (5 bases). The V end was cut by 3 bases, the J end by 0 bases, with 14 bases between. In germline, CDR1 is GTSNPN, CDR2 SVGIG (reference sequence). The CDR3 has 16 residues. Drawing the rest from reference TRBV30 and TRBJ2-2, the complete variable domain is SQTIHQWPATLVQPVGSPLSLECTVEGTSNPNLYWYRQAAGRGLQLLFYSVGIGQISSEVPQNLSASRPQDRQFILSSKKLLLSDSGFYLCAWSRLGAANTGELFFGEGSRLTVL.

J is TRBJ2-1 and V is TRBV29-1; TRBD1 is a possible D gene (5 bases). With 2 bases removed from V and 6 bases from J, the gap between germline ends came to 17 bases. CDR1 and CDR2 from the germline V gene are SQVTM and ANQGSEA. The CDR3 length is 15 residues. CDR3 sequence reads: CSVENGRASGNEQFF. As DNA, the CDR3 is TGCAGCGTTGAAAATGGCAGGGCGAGTGGCAATGAGCAGTTCTTC.

The chain combines TRBV7-9 with TRBJ1-5; D possibly corresponds to TRBD1 (5 bases). The germline V gene encodes CDR1 SEHNR and CDR2 FQNEAQ (reference sequence). V gave up 5 bases and J gave up 0 bases, with 14 bases separating them. CDR3 length: 16 residues. DNA of the CDR3: TGTGCCAGCAGCCCGGCGGGGCACATTAGCAATCAGCCCCAGCATTTT. Its translation is CASSPAGHISNQPQHF.

The gene calls are TRBV30 and TRBJ1-6, with D hard to call. Germline V CDR1 and CDR2: GTSNPN, SVGIG (reference sequence). V lost 2 bases to trimming and J lost 7 bases, with 9 bases between them. The CDR3 extends over 13 amino acids. CDR3 nucleotide sequence: TGTGCCTGGAGTCCGACACGGAATTCACCCCTCCACTTT. This encodes CAWSPTRNSPLHF.

The chain carries TRBV21-1 and TRBJ2-7. TRBV21-1 is shown as a pseudogene. This CDR3 is 18 amino acids long. In DNA, the CDR3 is TGTGCCAGCAGCAAAGGAAGGAGGTTGTCAGGGAGACCCTACGAGCAGTACTTC. This codes for CASSKGRRLSGRPYEQYF.

V gene TRBV6-1 combines with J gene TRBJ2-5; tentatively, D is TRBD2 (5 bases). Trimming took off 5 bases at V and 0 bases at J, with 10 bases between the two ends. Germline V gene sequence: CDR1 MNHNS, CDR2 SASEGT. The CDR3 covers 14 residues. DNA for the CDR3: TGTGCCAGCAGTTCGGACTGGAACCAAGAGACCCAGTACTTC. It is translated as CASSSDWNQETQYF.

The chain carries TRBV5-1 and TRBJ1-1; the D is unclear. The germline V and J ends were trimmed by 7 bases and 1 base, with 11 bases remaining between them. The CDR3 length is 13 residues. Germline CDR1 SGHRS, CDR2 YFSETQ. CDR3 protein: CASGGLQNTEAFF. CDR3 coding DNA: TGCGCCAGCGGTGGACTGCAGAACACTGAAGCTTTCTTT.

The chain employs TRBV29-1 and TRBJ1-2; 8 positions agree with TRBD1. The germline CDR1 and CDR2 sequences are SQVTM and ANQGSEA. The V and J ends lost 0 bases and 6 bases, in that order; junction bases with no gene match: 9. CDR3 length: 15 amino acids. DNA for the CDR3: TGCAGCGTTGAAGATTTAGGGACAGGCCTGAATGGCTACACCTTC. This encodes CSVEDLGTGLNGYTF. Using reference TRBV29-1 and TRBJ1-2 for the parts outside the CDR3, the full variable domain is SAVISQKPSRDICQRGTSLTIQCQVDSQVTMMFWYRQQPGQSLTLIATANQGSEATYESGFVIDKFPISRPNLTFSTLTVSNMSPEDSSIYLCSVEDLGTGLNGYTFGSGTRLTVV.